The 32 T cell receptor beta chains reported below all come from one sample, sequenced in a study of regulatory T cells in long-lasting Graves disease. Assembly of TCR beta libraries relied on iRepertoire HTBI primers together with Arm-PCR of CDR3 regions. From the multiplex PCR reads, TCRdb called clonotypes with MiXCR, one entry per CDR3 protein. The top ten clones hold less than 35% of a sample with under 400,000 distinct CDR3 sequences, around 15% of them seen once. Time point here: newly diagnosed GD, antithyroid drugs for less than 3 months. The TCR library was made from RNA extracted from PBMCs. The same sample was also used in a study of T cells in Graves' hyperthyroidism and ophthalmopathy.

Here the sequenced sample was peripheral blood mononuclear cells (PBMCs), taken at new diagnosis, from a patient treated with antithyroid drugs. The receptors derive from a middle-aged man with Graves disease.

This clonotype has a handful of counts. A read error is possible here, since a much larger clone lies one base away. This rearrangement joins TRBV11-2 to TRBJ2-3, with D perhaps TRBD1 (5 bases). Germline V gene data show CDR1 as SGHAT and CDR2 as FQNNGV. Trimming took off 7 bases at V and 0 bases at J, with 11 bases between the two ends. The CDR3 extends over 14 amino acids. CDR3 DNA: TGTGCCAGCATAAATCCAGGGAGCACAGATACGCAGTATTTT. This gives the protein CASINPGSTDTQYF.

There are a few counts of this clonotype. This rearrangement joins TRBV20-1 to TRBJ1-2; D unresolved. Germline V CDR1 and CDR2: DFQATT, SNEGSKA (reference sequence). V was clipped by 6 bases and J by 8 bases, with 19 bases between them. This CDR3 contains 13 residues. The CDR3 loop is CSATKEGGRGYTF. CDR3 bases: TGCAGTGCCACAAAGGAGGGAGGAAGGGGCTACACCTTC.

This clonotype has a handful of counts. The rearrangement links TRBV20-1 to TRBJ2-5; no reliable D call. The CDR3 sequence is 13 residues long. Germline V CDR1 and CDR2: DFQATT, SNEGSKA (reference sequence). V lost 0 bases to trimming and J lost 5 bases, with 10 bases between them. The CDR3 loop reads CSAREVQRETQYF. The CDR3 nucleotides read TGCAGTGCTAGAGAGGTTCAGAGGGAGACCCAGTACTTC.

This clonotype was counted a few times. A far more abundant clone sits one base away, making this likely a read error. J is TRBJ2-1 and V is TRBV6-5; D gene uncertain. Germline loops: CDR1 MNHEY, CDR2 SVGAGI. This CDR3 is 12 amino acids long. The germline V and J ends were trimmed by 1 base and 5 bases, with 3 bases remaining between them. The CDR3 DNA reads TGTGCCAGCAGTTACTGGGACAATGAGCAGTTCTTC. This codes for CASSYWDNEQFF.

This clonotype came up many times. The chain employs TRBV7-9 and TRBJ1-2, with 7 bases identical to TRBD1. The V segment lost 3 bases and the J segment 4 bases; nucleotides outside the gene matches: 5. This CDR3 region has 14 residues. The germline gives CDR1 SEHNR, CDR2 FQNEAQ (reference sequence). The CDR3 DNA sequence: TGTGCCAGCAGCTTTCGACAGGGCGGCTATGGCTACACCTTC. Protein: CASSFRQGGYGYTF.

The table lists this clonotype with a few counts. The chain carries TRBV29-1 and TRBJ1-1, with D perhaps matching TRBD1 (5 bases). Deletions cut 8 bases from V and 5 bases from J, with 21 bases between. CDR3 length: 14 residues. CDR1 and CDR2 (germline): SQVTM, ANQGSEA. DNA of the CDR3: TGCAGCCATGACGGGGGGGGAGGGTATACTGAAGCTTTCTTT. Its translation is CSHDGGGGYTEAFF.

This clonotype was observed at least ten times. The chain has TRBV11-3 and TRBJ1-2; 8 nucleotides agree with TRBD1. Germline V gives CDR1 SGHNT, CDR2 YENEEA. Unmatched junction bases numbered 5, after V lost 5 bases and J lost 9 bases. The CDR3 contains 12 residues. The chain's CDR3 is CASSQTGGSYTF. The CDR3, as DNA: TGTGCCAGCAGCCAAACAGGGGGGAGCTACACCTTC.

V gene TRBV7-3 combines with J gene TRBJ2-2, with unresolved D. Germline V gene sequence: CDR1 SGHTA, CDR2 FQGTGA. The germline V and J ends were trimmed by 1 base and 2 bases, with 5 bases remaining between them. The CDR3 runs 14 residues. The CDR3 here is CASSLNYNTGELFF. The DNA of the CDR3 is TGTGCCAGCAGCTTAAATTACAACACCGGGGAGCTGTTTTTT.

The genes are TRBV3-1 and TRBJ1-5; TRBD1 agrees at 7 bases. The CDR3 has 14 residues. The germline V gene encodes CDR1 LGHDT and CDR2 YNNKEL (reference sequence). The J segment lost 7 bases and the V segment lost 1 base, leaving 4 bases of the junction unmatched. DNA of the CDR3: TGTGCCAGCAGCCAAGTAAGGGGGCAGCAGCCCCAGCATTTT. Translation: CASSQVRGQQPQHF.

This clonotype showed up just a few times. The V gene is TRBV4-2, the J gene TRBJ1-5; a weak D match, TRBD1 (6 bases). The CDR3 runs 15 residues. Germline V gene lookup returns CDR1 LGHNA and CDR2 YNFKEQ. V shed 1 base and J shed 5 bases, with 12 bases lying between them. The chain's CDR3 is CASSQGTGAYQPQHF. The DNA for the CDR3 is TGTGCCAGCAGCCAAGGCACGGGGGCATATCAGCCCCAGCATTTT.

The rearrangement joins TRBV19 to TRBJ1-5; 7 bases align to TRBD1. V was clipped by 7 bases and J by 3 bases; unmatched bases: 12. This CDR3 has 16 amino acids. Germline V gene data show CDR1 as LNHDA and CDR2 as SQIVND (reference sequence). The DNA for the CDR3 is TGTGCCAGTACCACCCGTGGCAGGGGGACCAATCAGCCCCAGCATTTT. Its protein is CASTTRGRGTNQPQHF. The full variable domain, completed using reference TRBV19 and TRBJ1-5, is DGGITQSPKYLFRKEGQNVTLSCEQNLNHDAMYWYRQDPGQGLRLIYYSQIVNDFQKGDIAEGYSVSREKKESFPLTVTSAQKNPTAFYLCASTTRGRGTNQPQHFGDGTRLSIL.

The chain links TRBV20-1 to TRBJ2-1; D gene unclear. Germline CDR1 is DFQATT and CDR2 is SNEGSKA (reference sequence). Trimming removed 7 bases at V and 3 bases at J, with 4 bases between. The CDR3 runs to 10 residues. The CDR3 bases are TGCAGTGTTTACTACAATGAGCAGTTCTTC. Its translation is CSVYYNEQFF.

Many counts were recorded for this clonotype. The CDR3, as DNA: TGCAGTGCTAGAGAGAGCAGGATTTTCTATGGCTACACCTTC. As protein: CSARESRIFYGYTF. The chain joins TRBV20-1 to TRBJ1-2; D not certain. Deletions cut 0 bases from V and 4 bases from J, with 12 bases between. There are 14 residues in the CDR3. Germline CDR1 is DFQATT and CDR2 is SNEGSKA (reference sequence).

Many counts were recorded for this clonotype. At one of its ends the junction is not consistent with the germline gene, which may arise from a read error. The rearrangement links TRBV5-1 to TRBJ2-3; TRBD1 might be the D (6 bases). Looked up from germline, CDR1 is SGHRS and CDR2 is YFSETQ. This CDR3 region has 12 residues. Written as DNA, the CDR3 is TGTGCCAGCAGCACAGGGTTAGATACGCAGTATTTT. Its translation is CASSTGLDTQYF.

As to this clonotype: Since a much larger clone is just one base distant, this may be a read error. J is TRBJ1-5 and V is TRBV6-9; tentative D call: TRBD1 (5 bases). The CDR3 sequence is 13 residues long. CDR1 and CDR2 (germline): MNHGY, SVAAGI. V was cut by 3 bases and J by 6 bases, with 9 bases left in between. CDR3 region: CASSYQGSQPQHF. As DNA, the CDR3 is TGTGCCAGCAGTTACCAGGGCAGTCAGCCCCAGCATTTT.

Many counts were recorded for this clonotype. At one end the junction does not follow the germline gene, possibly because of a read error. The V and J genes are TRBV6-1 and TRBJ2-1; D not certain. This CDR3 has 13 amino acids. CDR1 is MNHNS and CDR2 is SASEGT in the germline V gene. The chain's CDR3 is CASSEVAYDEQFF. DNA of the CDR3: TGTGCCAGCAGTGAAGTCGCCTACGATGAGCAGTTCTTC.

This clonotype was observed a few times. This sequence joins TRBV7-9 and TRBJ2-1, with TRBD1 identical over 11 bases. The CDR3 loop spans 17 amino acids. V shed 5 bases and J 7 bases; nucleotides not matched to a gene: 13. Germline CDR1 SEHNR, CDR2 FQNEAQ (reference sequence). The CDR3 is CASSIPDRDRGLNEQFF. CDR3 DNA sequence: TGTGCCAGCAGCATACCAGACCGGGACAGGGGGTTGAATGAGCAGTTCTTC.

This clonotype came up many times. V usage is TRBV15 and J usage is TRBJ1-1; D unclear. V was shortened by 0 bases and J by 4 bases, with 12 bases between the two germline ends. Germline V gene data show CDR1 as LNHNV and CDR2 as YYDKDF (reference sequence). The CDR3 runs 15 residues. The chain's CDR3 is CATSRDTLGSTEAFF. CDR3 nucleotides: TGTGCCACCAGCAGAGATACCCTAGGCAGCACTGAAGCTTTCTTT.

As regards this clonotype: This may stem from a read error, because a much larger clone lies one nucleotide away. The chain links TRBV7-2 to TRBJ2-1, with 9 bases lining up with TRBD2. Trimming cost V 1 base and J 10 bases; bases outside gene matches: 5. The CDR3 is made up of 14 amino acids. CDR1 and CDR2 (germline): SGHTA, FQGNSA. The CDR3 nucleotides read TGTGCCAGCAGCTTAGGGGGTAGCGGGGGCGAGCAGTTCTTC. This sequence encodes CASSLGGSGGEQFF.

This clonotype was recorded at least ten times. The chain couples TRBV28 to TRBJ2-3; 7 bases fit TRBD1. The V and J ends lost 7 bases and 2 bases, in that order; junction bases with no gene match: 12. There are 16 residues in the CDR3. In germline, CDR1 is MDHEN, CDR2 SYDVKM. The CDR3 region has the DNA TGTGCCAGCATTAAACATGGGACAGTTAACACAGATACGCAGTATTTT. Translation gives CASIKHGTVNTDTQYF.

This clonotype was picked up many times. This chain uses TRBV6-1 with TRBJ2-7; unclear D gene. Germline values: CDR1 MNHNS, CDR2 SASEGT. The germline V and J ends were trimmed by 1 base and 10 bases, with 17 bases remaining between them. CDR3 length: 14 amino acids. DNA of the CDR3: TGTGCCAGCAGTGAAGTTGGGATACCCGGACGTCAGTACTTC. It encodes CASSEVGIPGRQYF.

Many counts were recorded for this clonotype. The chain's CDR3 is CASSLGLGRYEQYF. CDR3 nucleotides: TGTGCCAGCAGCTTAGGTCTGGGACGTTACGAGCAGTACTTC. The genes are TRBV7-2 and TRBJ2-7; D is possibly TRBD1 or TRBD2 (5 bases each). Trimming took off 1 base at V and 4 bases at J, with 11 bases between the two ends. In germline, CDR1 is SGHTA, CDR2 FQGNSA. CDR3 size: 14 residues.

This clonotype was counted many times. One base away lies a much larger clone, so this may be a sequencing read error. The rearrangement links TRBV2 to TRBJ2-1, with no clear D. There are 11 residues in the CDR3. Trimming pared 7 bases from V and 0 bases from J, leaving 1 base between. CDR1 and CDR2 (germline): SNHLY, FYNNEI. CDR3 in DNA: TGTGCCAGCATCTCCTACAATGAGCAGTTCTTC. Amino acid sequence: CASISYNEQFF. Full variable domain (outside the CDR3, taken from reference TRBV2 and TRBJ2-1): EPEVTQTPSHQVTQMGQEVILRCVPISNHLYFYWYRQILGQKVEFLVSFYNNEISEKSEIFDDQFSVERPDGSNFTLKIRSTKLEDSAMYFCASISYNEQFFGPGTRLTVL.

This clonotype was observed at least ten times. The chain uses TRBV3-1 and TRBJ2-1, with D possibly TRBD2 on 6 matching bases. Trimming removed 4 bases from V and 4 bases from J, with 11 bases in between. The CDR3 is 14 residues long. The V gene's germline CDR1 is LGHDT and CDR2 YNNKEL (reference sequence). DNA for the CDR3: TGTGCCAGCAGCCTCCTCGGGGGATACAATGAGCAGTTCTTC. Its protein is CASSLLGGYNEQFF.

This clonotype was detected ten times or more. The genes are TRBV18 and TRBJ2-7, with TRBD2 identical over 14 bases. CDR3 length: 15 residues. Germline V gene data show CDR1 as KGHSH and CDR2 as LQKENI. Trimming took 6 bases from V and 6 from J; bases not matched to a gene: 7. Here the CDR3 DNA reads TGTGCCAGCTCTGCCACAGGACTAGCGGGGGGCGAGCAGTACTTC. The encoded protein is CASSATGLAGGEQYF.

The J gene is TRBJ2-7, the V gene TRBV27; 15 nucleotides match TRBD2. The V gene's germline CDR1 is MNHEY and CDR2 SMNVEV (reference sequence). This CDR3 contains 18 residues. V shed 4 bases, J shed 2 bases, and the junction held 9 bases outside the gene matches. For the CDR3, the DNA is TGTGCCAGCAGTTCCCGGACTAGCGGGGGGGTCCTAACCTACGAGCAGTACTTC. The encoded protein is CASSSRTSGGVLTYEQYF.

The chain has TRBV11-2 and TRBJ2-4, with TRBD1 identical over 7 bases. This CDR3 has 13 amino acids. Per germline, CDR1 SGHAT and CDR2 FQNNGV. Unmatched junction bases numbered 7, after V lost 5 bases and J lost 9 bases. In nucleotides, the CDR3 is TGTGCCAGCAGCCCAGGACAGGACGCCATTCAGTACTTC. This gives the protein CASSPGQDAIQYF.

This clonotype was seen many times. The chain couples TRBV18 to TRBJ2-7; 7 bases match TRBD1. Germline V CDR1 and CDR2: KGHSH, LQKENI. V was clipped by 5 bases and J by 3 bases; unmatched bases: 7. CDR3 length: 14 amino acids. CDR3 in amino acids: CASSSLGTVYEQYF. In DNA form, the CDR3 reads TGTGCCAGCTCATCCCTCGGGACAGTCTACGAGCAGTACTTC.

This clonotype has just a few counts. This chain links TRBV20-1 with TRBJ2-7, with 12 positions matching TRBD2. J was trimmed by 6 bases and V by 0 bases; bases with no gene match: 9. The germline V gene encodes CDR1 DFQATT and CDR2 SNEGSKA (reference sequence). The CDR3 length is 16 residues. The DNA for the CDR3 is TGCAGTGCTAGAGATTGGGCTAGCGGGGGGGCAGCCGAGCAGTACTTC. The encoded protein is CSARDWASGGAAEQYF.

On this clonotype itself: Germline and junction disagree at one end, which may indicate a read error. J is TRBJ2-1 and V is TRBV24-1, with TRBD2 matching 7 bases. The better agreement between TRBJ2-5 and the DNA end casts doubt on the J call. CDR1 KGHDR and CDR2 SFDVKD come from the germline V gene. This CDR3 has 15 residues. CDR3 protein: CSTSDLLGGVETQYF. The CDR3 nucleotides read TGTTCCACCAGTGATTTGTTGGGGGGGGTGGAGACCCAGTACTTC.

The gene calls are TRBV6-1 and TRBJ2-5, with unresolved D. V shed 5 bases and J shed 7 bases, with 8 bases lying between them. The CDR3 is 11 amino acids. CDR1 is MNHNS, CDR2 SASEGT, per germline. The CDR3 sequence: CASSLSVTQYF. The CDR3 nucleotides are TGTGCCAGCAGTCTCTCAGTGACCCAGTACTTC.

This clonotype was observed at least ten times. The chain recombines TRBV28 with TRBJ2-3; 7 bases map to TRBD1. Per the germline V gene, CDR1 is MDHEN and CDR2 is SYDVKM. J lost 2 bases, V lost 10 bases, and 6 bases had no gene match. This CDR3 spans 13 amino acids. In DNA, the CDR3 is TGTGCCACCGAGGGGGCAAACACAGATACGCAGTATTTT. Protein: CATEGANTDTQYF.